This record covers a single TCR beta chain. Trimming pared 10 bases from V and 4 bases from J, leaving 14 bases between. This CDR3 is 13 amino acids long. Per the germline V gene, CDR1 is LNHDA and CDR2 is SQIVND (reference sequence). These data belong to a study of cytomegalovirus exposure and HLA in healthy donors. PCR used 60 Vbeta primers and 13 Jbeta primers. The protocol was immunoSEQ multiplex PCR, while the TCRdb copy is restricted to in-frame clones and leaves out a portion. With around 200,000 clones in the sample, the ten largest clones hold approximately 0.8%. The chain links TRBV19 to TRBJ1-5; D call uncertain. This clonotype originated in a woman under 30 in good health and CMV-seropositive. Material: PBMCs. CDR3 in amino acids: CATASGRNQPQHF. The DNA for the CDR3 is TGTGCCACCGCGAGTGGTCGGAATCAGCCCCAGCATTTT.